The 15 T cell receptor beta chains below all came from one sample that was sequenced in a study of pediatric ulcerative colitis. Here immunoSEQ multiplex PCR was the method, and the copy in TCRdb shows in-frame clones only, minus some. The data show about 36,000 clones, 70% to 90% seen once. Sample: blood. Receptors were obtained from a girl between 10 and 17 years old with moderate ulcerative colitis.

The table lists this clone with a count of one. The V gene is TRBV6-5, the J gene TRBJ2-3, with TRBD2 matching 12 bases. This CDR3 has 16 residues. Germline CDR1 is MNHEY and CDR2 is SVGAGI. V was clipped by 2 bases and J by 5 bases; unmatched bases: 5. In DNA, the CDR3 is TGTGCCAGCAGTTACCGGGCTAGCGGGAGGGGAGATACGCAGTATTTT. Its protein is CASSYRASGRGDTQYF.

The chain joins TRBV7-8 to TRBJ1-6, with unresolved D. Trimming shortened V by 0 bases and J by 0 bases, and 12 bases separated the two germline ends. The CDR3 is made up of 18 amino acids. Germline CDR1 reads SGHVS; CDR2 reads FQNEAQ. CDR3 DNA: TGTGCCAGCAGCTTAGCGATGAGGCTCAGCTCCTATAATTCACCCCTCCACTTT. Protein product: CASSLAMRLSSYNSPLHF.

As concerns this clone: The junction and the germline gene differ at one end; a read error may be behind it. Within the sample, other DNA sequences also encode this same CDR3. The CDR3 DNA follows: TGTGCTAGCAGCCCGGGAGGGGAGCCTGGAAACACCATATATTTT. It yields the protein CASSPGGEPGNTIYF. The chain has TRBV6-5 and TRBJ1-3; D possibly corresponds to TRBD1 (5 bases). The CDR3 runs 15 residues. Germline V lookup: CDR1 MNHEY, CDR2 SVGAGI.

This clone was counted only a few times. This sequence joins TRBV27 and TRBJ2-7; TRBD1 is a possible D gene (6 bases). This CDR3 is built from 15 residues. Germline values: CDR1 MNHEY, CDR2 SMNVEV (reference sequence). V was cut by 2 bases and J by 7 bases, with 18 bases left in between. CDR3 protein: CASSLRPGVGGEQYF. As DNA, the CDR3 is TGTGCCAGCAGTTTACGGCCAGGGGTCGGAGGTGAGCAGTACTTC.

V usage is TRBV5-1 and J usage is TRBJ2-4; the D gene is possibly TRBD2 (6 bases). The CDR3 is made up of 17 amino acids. The V and J ends lost 0 bases and 1 base respectively, with 14 bases between them. The V gene's germline CDR1 is SGHRS and CDR2 YFSETQ. The CDR3 here is CASSLASGGLAKNIQYF. As DNA, the CDR3 is TGCGCCAGCAGCTTGGCCAGTGGGGGACTGGCCAAAAACATTCAGTACTTC.

Remarks on this clone: Possible read error: a much larger clone is one base away. V gene TRBV7-2 combines with J gene TRBJ2-5, with 7 bases fitting TRBD2. From germline, CDR1 is SGHTA and CDR2 FQGNSA. This CDR3 is built from 15 residues. J lost 6 bases, V lost 1 base, and 8 bases had no gene match. DNA of the CDR3: TGTGCCAGCAGCTTAGTTGGGAGGGGCGGGCAGACCCAGTACTTC. Translation gives CASSLVGRGGQTQYF.

CDR3 in DNA: TGTGCCAGCAGCTTGGTAGGGCGCCGGGATACGCAGTATTTT. It specifies CASSLVGRRDTQYF. This chain connects TRBV5-4 to TRBJ2-3; no firm D call. The CDR3 length is 14 residues. Trimming removed 0 bases from V and 6 bases from J, with 11 bases in between. Germline loops: CDR1 SGHNT, CDR2 YYREEE (reference sequence).

V gene TRBV4-2 combines with J gene TRBJ2-1; D possibly corresponds to TRBD2 (6 bases). The V gene's germline CDR1 is LGHNA and CDR2 YNFKEQ. The CDR3 spans 16 residues. Trimming took 4 bases from V and 2 from J, leaving 15 bases between them. Here the CDR3 DNA reads TGTGCCAGCAGCCTAACCGGGACTCCTACCTACAATGAGCAGTTCTTC. Amino acids: CASSLTGTPTYNEQFF.

The chain carries TRBV7-9 and TRBJ1-1, with unresolved D. Germline V gene lookup returns CDR1 SEHNR and CDR2 FQNEAQ (reference sequence). Trimming pared 7 bases from V and 1 base from J, leaving 13 bases between. The CDR3 runs 14 residues. In DNA form, the CDR3 reads TGTGCCAGCACGCCCCACATAACGAACACTGAAGCTTTCTTT. Translated, it gives CASTPHITNTEAFF.

The chain carries TRBV27 and TRBJ2-7; tentative D call: TRBD1 (5 bases). CDR1 MNHEY and CDR2 SMNVEV come from the germline V gene (reference sequence). The CDR3 totals 14 residues. The V gene lost 0 bases and the J gene lost 2 bases, with 8 bases spanning the gap. The CDR3 bases are TGTGCCAGCAGTTTATCGGCAGGGCCCTACGAGCAGTACTTC. Translating it yields CASSLSAGPYEQYF.

The gene calls are TRBV27 and TRBJ1-1; 7 bases fit TRBD1. The CDR3 is made up of 14 amino acids. J was trimmed by 1 base and V by 5 bases; bases with no gene match: 4. Germline V lookup: CDR1 MNHEY, CDR2 SMNVEV (reference sequence). CDR3 sequence: CASSLPGGNTEAFF. CDR3 coding DNA: TGTGCCAGCAGTCTACCAGGGGGGAACACTGAAGCTTTCTTT.

The V and J genes are TRBV2 and TRBJ2-7, with a tentative D call TRBD2 (5 bases). The CDR3 extends over 13 amino acids. The V and J ends lost 8 bases and 4 bases respectively, with 15 bases between them. The germline V gene encodes CDR1 SNHLY and CDR2 FYNNEI. Here the CDR3 reads CASGRPPQYEQYF. CDR3 bases: TGTGCCAGCGGGAGACCCCCTCAGTACGAGCAGTACTTC.

The V and J genes are TRBV5-1 and TRBJ2-1, with a possible D match to TRBD1 (6 bases). V was clipped by 2 bases and J by 0 bases, with 21 bases between them. Germline V lookup: CDR1 SGHRS, CDR2 YFSETQ. The length of the CDR3 is 19 residues. CDR3 bases: TGCGCCAGCAGCTTAAAGGCTCTTCAGGGGCCGGGCTCCTACAATGAGCAGTTCTTC. Amino acid sequence: CASSLKALQGPGSYNEQFF.

This clone was observed once. This chain joins TRBV29-1 and TRBJ1-1, with a tentative D call TRBD1 (6 bases). The CDR3 is made up of 13 amino acids. V dropped 6 bases and J dropped 5 bases, with 16 bases sitting between them. Germline CDR1 reads SQVTM; CDR2 reads ANQGSEA. The CDR3 bases are TGCAGCGTCGGGGGTAAAACAGGGACTGAAGCTTTCTTT. Its translation: CSVGGKTGTEAFF.

The chain couples TRBV28 to TRBJ1-1; D is uncertain. The CDR3 covers 12 residues. Germline CDR1 MDHEN, CDR2 SYDVKM. Trimming shortened V by 3 bases and J by 0 bases, and 2 bases separated the two germline ends. Here the CDR3 DNA reads TGTGCCAGCAGTTTCATGAACACTGAAGCTTTCTTT. Translation: CASSFMNTEAFF. The entire variable domain, with the rest obtained from reference TRBV28 and TRBJ1-1, is as follows: DVKVTQSSRYLVKRTGEKVFLECVQDMDHENMFWYRQDPGLGLRLIYFSYDVKMKEKGDIPEGYSVSREKKERFSLILESASTNQTSMYLCASSFMNTEAFFGQGTRLTVV.